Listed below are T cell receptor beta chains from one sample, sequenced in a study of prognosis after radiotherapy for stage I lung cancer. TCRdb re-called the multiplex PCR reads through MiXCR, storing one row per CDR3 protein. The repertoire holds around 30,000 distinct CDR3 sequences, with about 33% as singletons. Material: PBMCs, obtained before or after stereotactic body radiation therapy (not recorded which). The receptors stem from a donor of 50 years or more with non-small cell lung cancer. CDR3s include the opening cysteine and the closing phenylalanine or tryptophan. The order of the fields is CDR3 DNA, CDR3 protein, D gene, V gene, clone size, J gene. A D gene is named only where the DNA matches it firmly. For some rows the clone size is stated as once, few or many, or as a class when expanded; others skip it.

CDR3nt: TGTGCCAGCAGGTCAGGATCCTACGAGCAGTACTTC; CDR3aa: CASRSGSYEQYF; d_gene: .; v_gene: TRBV6-1; abundance: once; j_gene: TRBJ2-7
CDR3nt: TGTGCCAGCTCAACGGACAGGAACACTGAAGCTTTCTTT; CDR3aa: CASSTDRNTEAFF; d_gene: .; v_gene: TRBV18; abundance: many; j_gene: TRBJ1-1
CDR3nt: TGCGCCAGCAGCCCGGTGGGGGGGGCGAACACTGAAGCTTTCTTT; CDR3aa: CASSPVGGANTEAFF; d_gene: .; v_gene: TRBV5-1; abundance: .; j_gene: TRBJ1-1
CDR3nt: TGCGCCAGCAGTTTGATCGGGACTAGCGGGGGTCAAGAGACCCAGTACTTC; CDR3aa: CASSLIGTSGGQETQYF; d_gene: TRBD2; v_gene: TRBV5-1; abundance: many; j_gene: TRBJ2-5
CDR3nt: TGTGCCAGCAGTTATACTCGGGAGGGTGTCTACACCTTC; CDR3aa: CASSYTREGVYTF; d_gene: .; v_gene: TRBV6-5; abundance: .; j_gene: TRBJ1-2
CDR3nt: TGTGCCAGTAAAGTGTCCGGGACATTCGGGGAGCAGTACTTC; CDR3aa: CASKVSGTFGEQYF; d_gene: .; v_gene: TRBV19; abundance: many; j_gene: TRBJ2-7
CDR3nt: TGTGCCACCAGTGATTCGCTCTCTGGAAACACCATATATTTT; CDR3aa: CATSDSLSGNTIYF; d_gene: .; v_gene: TRBV24-1; abundance: .; j_gene: TRBJ1-3
CDR3nt: TGTGCCAGCACGATTGGACAGGGAGAGACCCAGTACTTC; CDR3aa: CASTIGQGETQYF; d_gene: TRBD1; v_gene: TRBV12-3/TRBV12-4; abundance: many; j_gene: TRBJ2-5
CDR3nt: TGTGCCAGCAGCTTAGATCTGGGATTAAATGAAAAACTGTTTTTT; CDR3aa: CASSLDLGLNEKLFF; d_gene: .; v_gene: TRBV11-2; abundance: .; j_gene: TRBJ1-4
CDR3nt: TGTGCCAGCAAGGAACACCAACTCAACACTGAAGCTTTCTTT; CDR3aa: CASKEHQLNTEAFF; d_gene: .; v_gene: TRBV6-1; abundance: many; j_gene: TRBJ1-1
CDR3nt: TGCAGTGCTAGAGGCGGGGCGGCTACTGAAGCTTTCTTT; CDR3aa: CSARGGAATEAFF; d_gene: .; v_gene: TRBV20-1; abundance: many; j_gene: TRBJ1-1
CDR3nt: TGTGCCAGCAGCCAAGATCTAGCGGGAGCCGGAGATACGCAGTATTTT; CDR3aa: CASSQDLAGAGDTQYF; d_gene: TRBD2; v_gene: TRBV14; abundance: many; j_gene: TRBJ2-3
CDR3nt: TGTGCCAGCAGCTTATCGGACAGGGGGTACGAGCAGTACTTC; CDR3aa: CASSLSDRGYEQYF; d_gene: TRBD1; v_gene: TRBV13; abundance: many; j_gene: TRBJ2-7